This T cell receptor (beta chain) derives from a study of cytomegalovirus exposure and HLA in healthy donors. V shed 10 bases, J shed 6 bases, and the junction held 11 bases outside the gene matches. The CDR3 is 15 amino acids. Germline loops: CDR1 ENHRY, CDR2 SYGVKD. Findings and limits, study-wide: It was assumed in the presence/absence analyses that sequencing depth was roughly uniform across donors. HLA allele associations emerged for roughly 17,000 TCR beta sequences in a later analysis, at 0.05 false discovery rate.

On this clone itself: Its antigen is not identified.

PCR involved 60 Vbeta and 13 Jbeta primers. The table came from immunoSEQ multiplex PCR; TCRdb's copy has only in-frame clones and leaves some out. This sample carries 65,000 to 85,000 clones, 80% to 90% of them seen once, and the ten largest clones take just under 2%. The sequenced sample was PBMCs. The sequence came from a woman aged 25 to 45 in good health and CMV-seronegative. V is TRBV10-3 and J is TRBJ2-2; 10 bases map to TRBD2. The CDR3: CATQRSSGSAGELFF. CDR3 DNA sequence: TGTGCCACCCAGAGGTCTAGCGGGAGCGCCGGGGAGCTGTTTTTT.